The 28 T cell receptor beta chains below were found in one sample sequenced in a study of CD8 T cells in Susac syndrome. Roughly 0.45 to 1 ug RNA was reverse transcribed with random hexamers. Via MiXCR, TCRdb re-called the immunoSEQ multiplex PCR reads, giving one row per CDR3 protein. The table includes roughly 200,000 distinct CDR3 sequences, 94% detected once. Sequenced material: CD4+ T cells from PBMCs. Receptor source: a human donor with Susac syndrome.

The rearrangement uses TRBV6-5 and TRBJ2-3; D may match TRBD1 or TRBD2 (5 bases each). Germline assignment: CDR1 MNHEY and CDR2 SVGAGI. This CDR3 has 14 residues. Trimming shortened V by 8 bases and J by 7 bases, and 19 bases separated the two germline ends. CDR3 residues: CASGDRQRGHTQYF. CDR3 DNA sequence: TGTGCCAGCGGAGATAGACAGAGGGGACATACGCAGTATTTT.

The CDR3 coding sequence is TGTGCCAGCAGTTACTCGGAATACGAGCAGTACTTC. Encoded protein: CASSYSEYEQYF. The V call is TRBV6-2 or TRBV6-3, the J call TRBJ2-7; D unclear. There are 12 residues in the CDR3. The V end was cut by 0 bases, the J end by 4 bases, with 4 bases between. The germline CDR1 and CDR2 sequences are MNHEY and SVGEGT.

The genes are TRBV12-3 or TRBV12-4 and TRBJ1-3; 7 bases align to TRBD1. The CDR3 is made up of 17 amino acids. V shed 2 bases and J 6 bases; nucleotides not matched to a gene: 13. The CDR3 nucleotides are TGTGCCAGCAGTTTAATAGTGATGGACAGGTCTTCAAACACCATATATTTT. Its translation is CASSLIVMDRSSNTIYF.

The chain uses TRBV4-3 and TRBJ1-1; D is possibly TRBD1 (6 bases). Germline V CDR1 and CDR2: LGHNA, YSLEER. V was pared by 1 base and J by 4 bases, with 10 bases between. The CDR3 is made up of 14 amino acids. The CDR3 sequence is CASSQGKGGTEAFF. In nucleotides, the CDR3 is TGCGCCAGCAGCCAAGGGAAAGGGGGCACTGAAGCTTTCTTT.

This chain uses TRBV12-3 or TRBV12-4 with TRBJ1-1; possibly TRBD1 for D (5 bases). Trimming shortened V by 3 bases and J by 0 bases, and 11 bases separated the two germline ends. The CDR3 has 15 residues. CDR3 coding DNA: TGTGCCAGCAGTTTTTCAACGGGGCTGAACACTGAAGCTTTCTTT. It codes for CASSFSTGLNTEAFF.

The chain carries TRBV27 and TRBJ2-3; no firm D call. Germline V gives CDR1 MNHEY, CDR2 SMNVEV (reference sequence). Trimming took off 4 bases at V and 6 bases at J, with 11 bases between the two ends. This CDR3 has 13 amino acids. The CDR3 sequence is CASSSAGRDTQYF. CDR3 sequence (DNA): TGTGCCAGCAGTTCAGCCGGACGGGATACGCAGTATTTT.

The CDR3, as DNA: TGTGCCAGCAGCGTAGGGTTCAAACCCTTAGAGACCCAGTACTTC. Amino acids: CASSVGFKPLETQYF. V and J are TRBV9 and TRBJ2-5; the D is unclear. The germline V gene encodes CDR1 SGDLS and CDR2 YYNGEE. Trimming stripped 0 bases from V and 4 bases from J, with 13 bases between. There are 15 residues in the CDR3.

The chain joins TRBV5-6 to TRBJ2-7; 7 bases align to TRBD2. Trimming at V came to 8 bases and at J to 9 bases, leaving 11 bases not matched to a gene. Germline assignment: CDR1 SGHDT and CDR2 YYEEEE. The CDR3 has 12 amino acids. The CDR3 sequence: CASGLGATGQYF. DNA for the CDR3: TGTGCCAGTGGACTAGGCGCTACGGGGCAGTACTTC. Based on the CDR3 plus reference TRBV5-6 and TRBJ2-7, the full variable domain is DAGVTQSPTHLIKTRGQQVTLRCSPKSGHDTVSWYQQALGQGPQFIFQYYEEEERQRGNFPDRFSGHQFPNYSSELNVNALLLGDSALYLCASGLGATGQYFGPGTRLTVT.

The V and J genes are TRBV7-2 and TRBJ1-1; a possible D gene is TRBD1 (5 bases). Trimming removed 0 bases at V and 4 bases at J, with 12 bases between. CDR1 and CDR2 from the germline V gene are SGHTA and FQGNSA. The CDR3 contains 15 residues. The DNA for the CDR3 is TGTGCCAGCAGCTTAGCCGGGGCGGGGGGCACTGAAGCTTTCTTT. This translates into CASSLAGAGGTEAFF. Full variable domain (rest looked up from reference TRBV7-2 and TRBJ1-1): GAGVSQSPSNKVTEKGKDVELRCDPISGHTALYWYRQSLGQGLEFLIYFQGNSAPDKSGLPSDRFSAERTGGSVSTLTIQRTQQEDSAVYLCASSLAGAGGTEAFFGQGTRLTVV.

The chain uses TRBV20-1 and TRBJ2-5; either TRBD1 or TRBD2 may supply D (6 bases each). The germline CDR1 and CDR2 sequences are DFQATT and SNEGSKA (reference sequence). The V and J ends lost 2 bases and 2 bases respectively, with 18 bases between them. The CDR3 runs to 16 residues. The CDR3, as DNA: TGCAGTGCTAGAAGTTTTGTCGGCGGGACACAAGAGACCCAGTACTTC. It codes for CSARSFVGGTQETQYF.

This chain's CDR3 is CASSLVTGDTYEQYF. Here the CDR3 DNA reads TGTGCCAGCAGCTTGGTCACAGGTGACACCTACGAGCAGTACTTC. The chain has TRBV5-8 and TRBJ2-7, with D maybe TRBD1 (5 bases). This CDR3 is 15 amino acids long. Germline assignment: CDR1 SGHTS and CDR2 YDEGEE. V was shortened by 0 bases and J by 2 bases, with 12 bases between the two germline ends.

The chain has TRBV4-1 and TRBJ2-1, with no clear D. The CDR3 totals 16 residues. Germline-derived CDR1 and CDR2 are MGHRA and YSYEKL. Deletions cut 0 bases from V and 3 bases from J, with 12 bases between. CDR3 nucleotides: TGCGCCAGCAGCCAAGACCCCCTTTTGGTCTACAATGAGCAGTTCTTC. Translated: CASSQDPLLVYNEQFF.

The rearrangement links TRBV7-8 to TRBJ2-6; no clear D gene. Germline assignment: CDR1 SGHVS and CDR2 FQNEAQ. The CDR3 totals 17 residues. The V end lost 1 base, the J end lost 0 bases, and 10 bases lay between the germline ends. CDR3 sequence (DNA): TGTGCCAGCAGCTTAGATTTCGGAACCTCTGGGGCCAACGTCCTGACTTTC. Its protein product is CASSLDFGTSGANVLTF.

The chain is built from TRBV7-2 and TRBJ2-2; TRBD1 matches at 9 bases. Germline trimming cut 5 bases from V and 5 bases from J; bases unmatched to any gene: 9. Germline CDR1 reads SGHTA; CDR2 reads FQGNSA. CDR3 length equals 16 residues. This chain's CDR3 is CASSPRQGVFTGELFF. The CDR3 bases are TGTGCCAGCAGCCCTCGACAGGGGGTCTTTACCGGGGAGCTGTTTTTT.

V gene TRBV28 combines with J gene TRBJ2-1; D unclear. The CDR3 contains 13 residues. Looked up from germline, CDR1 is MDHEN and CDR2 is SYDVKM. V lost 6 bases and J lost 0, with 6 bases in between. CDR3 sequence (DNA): TGTGCCAGCAGAGACGCCTCCTACAATGAGCAGTTCTTC. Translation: CASRDASYNEQFF.

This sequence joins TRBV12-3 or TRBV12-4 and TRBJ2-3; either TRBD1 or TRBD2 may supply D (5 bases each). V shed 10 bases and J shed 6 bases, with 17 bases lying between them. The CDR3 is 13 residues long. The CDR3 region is CANGAPITDTQYF. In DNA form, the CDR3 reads TGTGCCAACGGGGCTCCCATTACGGATACGCAGTATTTT.

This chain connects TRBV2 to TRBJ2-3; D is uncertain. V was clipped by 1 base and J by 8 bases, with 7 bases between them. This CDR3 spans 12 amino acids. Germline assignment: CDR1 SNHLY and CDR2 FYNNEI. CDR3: CASSEVPSTQYF. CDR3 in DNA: TGTGCCAGCAGTGAAGTTCCGAGTACGCAGTATTTT.

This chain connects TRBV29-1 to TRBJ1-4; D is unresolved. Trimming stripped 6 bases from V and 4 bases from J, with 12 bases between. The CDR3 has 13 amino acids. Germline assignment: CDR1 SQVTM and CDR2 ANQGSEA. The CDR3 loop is CSVADGNNEKLFF. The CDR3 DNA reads TGCAGCGTCGCGGACGGAAATAATGAAAAACTGTTTTTT. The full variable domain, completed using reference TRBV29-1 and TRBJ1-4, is SAVISQKPSRDICQRGTSLTIQCQVDSQVTMMFWYRQQPGQSLTLIATANQGSEATYESGFVIDKFPISRPNLTFSTLTVSNMSPEDSSIYLCSVADGNNEKLFFGSGTQLSVL.

CDR3 in DNA: TGTGCCACCAGCAGAGATTCGGCTAGCGGGGGTCGGTCAGATACGCAGTATTTT. The encoded protein is CATSRDSASGGRSDTQYF. This sequence joins TRBV15 and TRBJ2-3, with TRBD2 matching 10 bases. V trimming: 0 bases; J trimming: 4 bases; junction bases outside the gene matches: 10. The CDR3 runs 18 residues. The germline CDR1 and CDR2 sequences are LNHNV and YYDKDF (reference sequence).

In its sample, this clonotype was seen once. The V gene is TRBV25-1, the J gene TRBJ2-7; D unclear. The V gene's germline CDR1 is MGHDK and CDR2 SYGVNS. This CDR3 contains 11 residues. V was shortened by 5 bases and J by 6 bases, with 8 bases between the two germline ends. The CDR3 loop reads CASSHTGEQYF. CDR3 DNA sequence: TGTGCCAGCAGTCATACCGGCGAGCAGTACTTC.

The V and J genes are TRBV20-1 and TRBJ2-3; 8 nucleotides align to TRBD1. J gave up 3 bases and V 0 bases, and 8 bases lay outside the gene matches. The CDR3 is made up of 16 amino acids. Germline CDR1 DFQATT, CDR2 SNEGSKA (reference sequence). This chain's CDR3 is CSARDAVRGLTDTQYF. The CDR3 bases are TGCAGTGCTAGAGACGCGGTCAGGGGGCTGACAGATACGCAGTATTTT.

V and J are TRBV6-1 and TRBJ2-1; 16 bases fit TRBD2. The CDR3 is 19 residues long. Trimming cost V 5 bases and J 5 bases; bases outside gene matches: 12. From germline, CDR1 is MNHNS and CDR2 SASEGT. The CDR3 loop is CASSPGTSGGAGIHNEQFF. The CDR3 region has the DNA TGTGCCAGCAGTCCCGGGACTAGCGGGGGGGCGGGTATACACAATGAGCAGTTCTTC.

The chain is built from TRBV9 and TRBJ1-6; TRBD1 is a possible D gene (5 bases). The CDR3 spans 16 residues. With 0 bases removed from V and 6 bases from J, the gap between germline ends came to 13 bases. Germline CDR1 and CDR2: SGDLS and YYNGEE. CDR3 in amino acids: CASSVDGVGGNSPLHF. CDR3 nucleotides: TGTGCCAGCAGCGTAGATGGGGTGGGGGGTAATTCACCCCTCCACTTT.

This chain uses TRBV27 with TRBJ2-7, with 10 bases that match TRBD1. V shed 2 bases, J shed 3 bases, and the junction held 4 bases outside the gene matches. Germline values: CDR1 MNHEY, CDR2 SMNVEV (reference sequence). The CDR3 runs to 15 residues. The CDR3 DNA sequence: TGTGCCAGCAGTTTAGACGGGACAGGGGACTACGAGCAGTACTTC. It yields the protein CASSLDGTGDYEQYF.

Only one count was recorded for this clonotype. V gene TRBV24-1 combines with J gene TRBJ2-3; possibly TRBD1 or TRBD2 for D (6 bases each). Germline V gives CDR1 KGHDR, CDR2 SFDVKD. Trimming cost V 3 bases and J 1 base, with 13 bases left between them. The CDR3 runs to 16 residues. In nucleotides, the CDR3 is TGTGCCACCAGTGATAGCCTGGGGGGCGGCACAGATACGCAGTATTTT. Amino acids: CATSDSLGGGTDTQYF.

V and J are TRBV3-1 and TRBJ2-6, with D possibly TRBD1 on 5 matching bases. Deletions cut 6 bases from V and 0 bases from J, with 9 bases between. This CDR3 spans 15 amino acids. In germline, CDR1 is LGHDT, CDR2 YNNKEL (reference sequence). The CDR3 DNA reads TGTGCCAGCAGTCAGGGCTTCTCTGGGGCCAACGTCCTGACTTTC. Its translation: CASSQGFSGANVLTF. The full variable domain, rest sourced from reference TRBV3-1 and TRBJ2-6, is DTAVSQTPKYLVTQMGNDKSIKCEQNLGHDTMYWYKQDSKKFLKIMFSYNNKELIINETVPNRFSPKSPDKAHLNLHINSLELGDSAVYFCASSQGFSGANVLTFGAGSRLTVL.

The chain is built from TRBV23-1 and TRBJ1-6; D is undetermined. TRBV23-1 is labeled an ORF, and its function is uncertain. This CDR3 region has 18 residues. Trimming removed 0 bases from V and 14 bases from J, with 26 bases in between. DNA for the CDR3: TGCGCCAGCAGTCAATCAGGCAACGGCAGCGCCCGATGGGGAACCCTCCACTTT. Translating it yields CASSQSGNGSARWGTLHF.

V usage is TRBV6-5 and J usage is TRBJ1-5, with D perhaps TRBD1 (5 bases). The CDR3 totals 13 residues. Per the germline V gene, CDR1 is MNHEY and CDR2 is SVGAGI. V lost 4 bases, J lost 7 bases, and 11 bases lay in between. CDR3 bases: TGTGCCAGCAGTTCCCTAGGGACGCAGCCCCAGCATTTT. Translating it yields CASSSLGTQPQHF.